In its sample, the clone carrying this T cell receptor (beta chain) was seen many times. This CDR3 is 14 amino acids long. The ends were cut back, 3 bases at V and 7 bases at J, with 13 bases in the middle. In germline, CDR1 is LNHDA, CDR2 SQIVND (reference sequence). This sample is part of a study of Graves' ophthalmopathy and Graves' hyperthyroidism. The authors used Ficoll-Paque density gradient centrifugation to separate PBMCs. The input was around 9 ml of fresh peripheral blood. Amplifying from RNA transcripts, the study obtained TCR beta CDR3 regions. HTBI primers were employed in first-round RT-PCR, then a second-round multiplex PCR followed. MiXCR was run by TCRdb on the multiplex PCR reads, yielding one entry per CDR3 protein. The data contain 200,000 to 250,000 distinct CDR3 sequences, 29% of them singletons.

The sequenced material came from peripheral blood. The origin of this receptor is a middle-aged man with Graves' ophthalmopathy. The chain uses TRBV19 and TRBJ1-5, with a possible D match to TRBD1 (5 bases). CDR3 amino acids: CASSITRVNQPQHF. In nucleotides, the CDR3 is TGTGCCAGTAGTATCACCAGGGTCAACCAGCCCCAGCATTTT.